One and the same sample provided the 5 T cell receptor beta chains below, sequenced in a study of T cells in Graves' hyperthyroidism and ophthalmopathy. Amplified TCR beta CDR3 regions came from RNA transcripts. With the HTBI primer set, the TCR CDR3 went through a first round of RT-PCR. Via MiXCR, TCRdb re-called the multiplex PCR reads, giving one row per CDR3 protein. The sample has some 530,000 distinct CDR3 sequences, roughly 23% seen once; the top ten hold roughly 49%. Sequences were obtained from blood. The receptors here all came from an older woman with Graves' ophthalmopathy.

The chain links TRBV5-6 to TRBJ1-2, with a weak D call TRBD1 (5 bases). The ends were cut back, 5 bases at V and 7 bases at J, with 15 bases in the middle. The CDR3 extends over 13 amino acids. The germline V gene has CDR1 SGHDT and CDR2 YYEEEE. The CDR3 region has the DNA TGTGCCAGCAGTTCTGACAGTCTCGCTGGCTACACCTTC. It encodes CASSSDSLAGYTF.

The table lists this clonotype with a few counts. This chain joins TRBV20-1 and TRBJ2-7; 8 bases map to TRBD2. This CDR3 has 16 residues. CDR1 DFQATT and CDR2 SNEGSKA come from the germline V gene (reference sequence). V lost 6 bases, J lost 6 bases, and 19 bases stayed unmatched. The CDR3 DNA follows: TGCAGTGCCTCCGGGACTAGTGGACTTGGGCGGGGCGAGCAGTACTTC. Translating it yields CSASGTSGLGRGEQYF.

This clonotype was seen a handful of times. V gene TRBV11-2 combines with J gene TRBJ2-1; D is tentatively TRBD1 or TRBD2 (5 bases each). Between the trimmed V and J ends, which lost 2 bases and 0 bases, there was a span of 26 bases. This CDR3 contains 21 residues. Germline CDR1 is SGHAT and CDR2 is FQNNGV. CDR3 amino acids: CASSLLSWERRYRSSYNEQFF. CDR3 coding DNA: TGTGCCAGCAGCTTACTCTCGTGGGAGAGGCGATACAGGAGCTCCTACAATGAGCAGTTCTTC. Full variable domain (rest looked up from reference TRBV11-2 and TRBJ2-1): EAGVAQSPRYKIIEKRQSVAFWCNPISGHATLYWYQQILGQGPKLLIQFQNNGVVDDSQLPKDRFSAERLKGVDSTLKIQPAKLEDSAVYLCASSLLSWERRYRSSYNEQFFGPGTRLTVL.

J is TRBJ2-7 and V is TRBV4-1; TRBD2 agrees at 7 bases. The CDR3 contains 17 residues. The germline V gene encodes CDR1 MGHRA and CDR2 YSYEKL. The V and J ends lost 0 bases and 3 bases, in that order; junction bases with no gene match: 11. CDR3 bases: TGCGCCAGCAGCCAAGAGCGAAGGGCGGGAGTTCTCTACGAGCAGTACTTC. Translating gives CASSQERRAGVLYEQYF.

The chain is built from TRBV9 and TRBJ2-3; D ambiguous. Trimming removed 5 bases from V and 2 bases from J, with 15 bases in between. CDR1 SGDLS and CDR2 YYNGEE come from the germline V gene. This CDR3 has 15 amino acids. CDR3 nucleotides: TGTGCCAGCAGTGAGACCCCGAGACACACAGATACGCAGTATTTT. Its translation: CASSETPRHTDTQYF. Full variable domain (remainder filled in from reference TRBV9 and TRBJ2-3): DSGVTQTPKHLITATGQRVTLRCSPRSGDLSVYWYQQSLDQGLQFLIQYYNGEERAKGNILERFSAQQFPDLHSELNLSSLELGDSALYFCASSETPRHTDTQYFGPGTRLTVL.